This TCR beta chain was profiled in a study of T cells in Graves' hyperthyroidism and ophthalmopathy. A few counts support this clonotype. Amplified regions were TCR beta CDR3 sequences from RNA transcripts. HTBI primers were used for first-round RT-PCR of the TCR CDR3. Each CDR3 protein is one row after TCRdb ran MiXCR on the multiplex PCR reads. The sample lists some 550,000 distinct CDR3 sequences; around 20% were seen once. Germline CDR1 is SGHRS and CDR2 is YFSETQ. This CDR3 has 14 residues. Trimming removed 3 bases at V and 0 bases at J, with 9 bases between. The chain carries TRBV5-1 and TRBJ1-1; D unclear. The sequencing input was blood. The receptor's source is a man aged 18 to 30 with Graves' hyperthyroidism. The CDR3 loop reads CASSWYAMNTEAFF. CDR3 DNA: TGCGCCAGCAGCTGGTACGCTATGAACACTGAAGCTTTCTTT.